This TCR beta chain was documented in a study of blood T cell repertoires in COVID-19. Across the whole study: Acute and convalescent COVID-19 samples came from the United States, Italy and Spain.

The V end lost 0 bases, the J end lost 8 bases, and 9 bases lay between the germline ends. Germline CDR1 and CDR2: SGHRS and YFSETQ. CDR3 length: 13 amino acids. Method: immunoSEQ multiplex PCR; TCRdb's copy keeps in-frame clones and lacks some. This sample has hundreds of thousands of clones, with around 84% found just once. What was sequenced was PBMCs or T cells enriched from blood (not recorded which). The chain joins TRBV5-1 to TRBJ2-1; tentatively, D is TRBD2 (5 bases). This clonotype was obtained from a man between 40 and 49 years old who had recovered from COVID-19. This CDR3 reads CASSLASDYEQFF. The CDR3 DNA sequence: TGCGCCAGCAGCTTGGCCTCGGACTATGAGCAGTTCTTC. Together with reference TRBV5-1 and TRBJ2-1, the CDR3 gives the full variable domain: KAGVTQTPRYLIKTRGQQVTLSCSPISGHRSVSWYQQTPGQGLQFLFEYFSETQRNKGNFPGRFSGRQFSNSRSEMNVSTLELGDSALYLCASSLASDYEQFFGPGTRLTVL.